This T cell receptor beta chain was identified during a study of cytomegalovirus exposure and HLA in healthy donors (dated by TCRdb to 2015 to 2018). For context, the study as a whole: According to an earlier analysis of 587 of the donors, some 180 million T cells yielded some 110 million unique TCR beta sequences and around 280 Gb of sequence data. Rather than using new phenotypic data, the later analysis identified candidate immune exposures from TCR beta sequences and from how often those sequences occurred across donors. In a later analysis, previously published TCR beta repertoires from several hundred donors were re-analyzed and high-resolution HLA genotyping was added so that TCR occurrence patterns could be studied. Genome-wide SNP genotypes for about three fifths of the roughly 670 donors were used in a later genetic analysis, which treated that subset as a discovery cohort. The number of donors typed differed by locus, with roughly 629-640 for A, B, C, DRB1 and DQB1, roughly 520 for DQA1, 606 for DPA1, and 400 to 490 for DPB1. HLA typing covered class I and class II loci at four-digit resolution. Along with the roughly 610-subject first cohort, a separate validation cohort of over a hundred different subjects was used. Donor age, sex, ethnicity and CMV serostatus were collected together with the repertoire data. Across under 500 genotyped donors of the cohort, an average of about 220,000 unique TCR beta nucleotide sequences per donor were sequenced, and 15% to 20% of those sequences were non-productive. Every discovery cohort repertoire had been produced on one sequencing platform. The aim of the study was to test whether cataloging public T cell receptors could identify signatures of past pathogen exposure. An early release that covered some 640 HLA-typed donors contained approximately 300 gigabases of sequencing data and roughly 84 million unique TCR sequences. High-throughput TCR immunosequencing, statistical association of individual TCRs with disease status, and machine learning were combined to predict cytomegalovirus infection status. Of the 398 genotyped donors, around 81% fell in the genetic ancestry cluster associated with self-reported Caucasian donors. The study used immunosequencing to profile the T cell repertoires of approximately 630 subjects and linked those repertoires to cytomegalovirus serostatus. In an earlier analysis of 587 of the donors, high-throughput TCR beta sequencing was used to judge whether each TCR beta V gene segment behaved as functional or pseudogenic. Roughly 5 DR-DQ haplotypes were handled as single units for association and clustering, since linkage in the cohort was strong. Findings and caveats that apply to the study as a whole: According to the authors, the approach could potentially be generalized to other disease states and immunological phenotypes. In vitro tests confirmed that a few of the cytomegalovirus-associated TCR beta chains recognize cytomegalovirus antigens. A further reported finding was that TCR beta sequences accurately predicted the HLA-A and HLA-B alleles for most subjects in the first cohort. In both the original and validation cohorts, the classifier was reported to diagnose cytomegalovirus status with high specificity and sensitivity. In this cohort, only TCR beta chains were sequenced, and detectable features were limited by the absence of alpha or paired-chain data. In the study, roughly 160 TCR beta chains were listed as associated with cytomegalovirus. The 87-base-pair reads could not distinguish some IMGT-functional V segments, including TRBV6-2 and TRBV6-3, so those segments were excluded. The sequencing pipeline was judged likely to have produced a cluster of highly shared sequence variants as a technical artifact. In an earlier analysis of under 600 of the donors, most TCR beta V segments were observed in productive rearrangements about 90% or about 30% of the time, broadly matching IMGT annotations. Presence/absence analyses assumed roughly uniform sequencing depth across donors, an assumption that may not hold. Because HLA typing was missing for some donors at each locus, association tests included only the typed subset. When HLA alleles, especially DR and DQ, strongly co-occurred, TCR associations were difficult to assign to individual alleles. An association between a missense DCLRE1C variant and V-gene and J-gene trimming of TCR beta chains was found in a later genetic analysis and replicated in an independent cohort. In a later analysis, TCR association rates were found to vary across HLA loci, with the most associated TCRs seen for DRB1 alleles and the fewest for HLA-C alleles. For the cohort, immune exposure information was limited to CMV serostatus. Because counts were too low, more than 15 rarely observed V segments, including chromosome 9 orphons, were excluded from the earlier analysis of around 640 of the donors. While some public TCRs were present in many individuals, most TCR sequences turned up only very rarely across donors. A later analysis associated 17,000 or so TCR beta sequences with specific HLA alleles at a false discovery rate of 0.05. Compared with the roughly 700-donor mean, donors in an Asian-associated ancestry cluster had fewer N-insertions in productive TCRs, according to a later genetic analysis. Most CMV-associated TCR beta chains appeared to be HLA-restricted in a later analysis, and the HLA associations seemed to be driven largely by CMV exposure. Several of the top co-occurrence clusters appeared to be linked to parvovirus B19, influenza, CMV and Epstein-Barr virus, according to a later analysis. Compared with equally common non-associated chains, HLA-associated TCR beta chains in a later analysis were more clonally expanded and had lower generation probabilities. Correlated functional status among segregating V segments might be attributable to linkage disequilibrium, but an unknown experimental factor could not be ruled out.

Preparation of the library involved the immunoSEQ multiplex PCR assay. For the multiplex PCR, a mixture combining 60 forward primers for TCR Vbeta segments and 13 reverse primers for TCR Jbeta segments was used. A multiplex PCR assay on genomic DNA amplified the CDR3 region of rearranged TCR beta genes. Amplified TCR beta libraries were sequenced as 87-base-pair reads on the Illumina HiSeq System. In the authors' own workflow: Across the 500 to 700 repertoires, a later analysis counted roughly 84 million unique TCR beta chains, 9 million to 14 million of which were shared by at least two donors. To remove PCR and sequencing errors, raw reads were error-corrected and collapsed into unique sequences using a nearest-neighbor algorithm that merged closely related sequences. Alignment of CDR3 sequences to IMGT reference sequences was used to assign V, D and J gene segments. For a sequence to be retained, a match of at least six nucleotides was required to both a V gene segment and a J gene segment. Rearrangements were classified as productive when the CDR3 lacked stop codons and remained in frame with V and J, and all other rearrangements were classified as non-productive. CDR3 was defined according to IMGT convention as the region running from the second conserved V-encoded cysteine to the conserved J-encoded phenylalanine. The earlier analysis of 500 to 650 of the donors excluded any sequence lacking an unambiguous match to a single V gene segment. In an earlier analysis of a few hundred of the donors, V segments were called functional above 56.7% productive rearrangements and were called segregating when the between-donor standard deviation exceeded 5%. To diagnose cytomegalovirus status from the catalog of TCR beta chain sequences, a statistical classification framework was built. In a later analysis, V and J genes were assigned by comparing TCR nucleotide sequences against IMGT/GENE-DB human TR gene sequences. In a later analysis, CDR3 sequences and most-parsimonious VDJ recombination scenarios were assigned using the TCRdist pipeline. In a later analysis, each TCR beta chain was defined by its CDR3 amino acid sequence together with its V-gene family, and reads without a unique V-gene family were excluded. To address suspected cross-contamination and a sequencing artifact, a later analysis removed approximately 590 highly shared, low-generation-probability nucleotide sequences. For each public chain, a later analysis derived a clonal expansion index from normalized ranks of inferred template counts within each repertoire. Generation probabilities in a later analysis came from a VDJ recombination model fitted to out-of-frame rearrangements, and those results were checked against IGoR. In a later analysis, hypergeometric tests were used to score TCR-TCR, TCR-HLA and TCR-CMV co-occurrence, with a repertoire-size bias correction applied to TCR pairs. A later analysis estimated false discovery rates by permuting HLA or CMV assignments 20 times. In a later analysis, co-occurring TCRs were grouped using DBSCAN, with TCRdist sequence similarity added in when clustering inside HLA-allele-positive subsets. Co-occurrence clustering excluded repertoires with fewer than 30,000 or more than 120,000 public chains, plus five with anomalous nucleotide sharing. This immuneACCESS table, as held by TCRdb, lists in-frame sequences with V and J called but not all clones. Of the missing ones, under half trace to an unresolved V gene in checked studies; the others have no known cause. Clone size and V and J calls were adopted from that table, with D and trimming inferred from the DNA. Counted in this sample were under 150,000 clones; approximately 78% of them appeared once. The ten top clones hold around 5.8% of the sample.

The cohort consisted of approximately 670 healthy bone marrow donors. All cohort members were sampled while nominally healthy, although unrecorded immune exposures were likely present. The donor was CMV seronegative and belonged to the group of several hundred seronegative cohort members. Each donor provided a peripheral blood sample, and peripheral blood mononuclear cells were used for TCR beta sequencing. The Qiagen DNeasy Blood Extraction Kit was used to extract genomic DNA from the blood cell samples. This clone occurred a few times. Its antigen remains undetermined. One end of the junction fails to match germline, which may point to a read error. Sequences SGDLS (CDR1) and YYNGEE (CDR2) are obtained from the germline V gene. The cysteine opens and the phenylalanine closes a CDR3 of 15 amino acids. CDR3 DNA is the only sequence kept; it has 45 bases, read in frame from the first base.

Sequencing was performed on PBMCs. Recombination joined TRBV9 with TRBJ2-4, with TRBD2 tentatively as D gene (6 bases match). The TCR originated in a woman aged 40 to 50 in good health and CMV-seronegative. The CDR3 protein is CASSVGVKGGNSQYF. The DNA sequence is given as TGTGCCAGCAGCGTAGGGGTGAAGGGCGGGAACAGTCAGTACTTC.